The subject of this entry is one TCR beta chain. Its cognate antigen is unknown. The data belong to a study of T cell responses to AZD1222 COVID-19 vaccine. Notes on the study in general: Repertoire collection took place solely once the T cell response had peaked.

Here immunoSEQ multiplex PCR was the method, and the copy in TCRdb shows in-frame clones only, minus some. Here the sample spans around 86,000 clones, about 90% being singletons. The CDR3 sequence is 13 residues long. The V and J ends lost 4 bases and 2 bases respectively, with 7 bases between them. Germline loops: CDR1 MGHDK, CDR2 SYGVNS. Sequencing was performed on peripheral blood, taken on day 0 of AZD1222 vaccination. This rearrangement joins TRBV25-1 to TRBJ2-3; no firm D call. This receptor was taken from an adult in good health. This chain's CDR3 is CASSAIPTDTQYF. The CDR3 nucleotides read TGTGCCAGCAGTGCCATCCCCACAGATACGCAGTATTTT.